Below, one T cell receptor (beta chain) is given with its context. This entry belongs to a study of shared clonotypes between healthy human individuals. Study information: Each donor's CD4 naive and CD4 memory cells filled three plates apiece, CD8 naive two, and CD8 memory one.

Germline loops: CDR1 LNHDA, CDR2 SQIVND (reference sequence). This CDR3 region has 17 residues. The V end lost 5 bases, the J end lost 5 bases, and 22 bases lay between the germline ends. The genomic DNA of each subset was split evenly across several immunoSEQ plates. The method was immunoSEQ multiplex PCR; TCRdb's version includes in-frame clones alone and lacks a portion of them. The sample has fewer than 2.5 million clones; over 85% are singletons. This TCR derives from a man aged 18 to 35 in good health. Some clones in this sample may be carry-over from other donors' samples. The chain carries TRBV19 and TRBJ1-5, with D perhaps matching TRBD1 (5 bases). Sequencing used naive CD4+ T cells from PBMCs. Subset indicated: CD45RA+ positively selected. The CDR3 DNA reads as TGTGCCAGTAGTCCCCGGACAACAGAAAGGACCTATCAGCCCCAGCATTTT. Translated, it gives CASSPRTTERTYQPQHF. The whole variable domain, remainder taken from reference TRBV19 and TRBJ1-5, is DGGITQSPKYLFRKEGQNVTLSCEQNLNHDAMYWYRQDPGQGLRLIYYSQIVNDFQKGDIAEGYSVSREKKESFPLTVTSAQKNPTAFYLCASSPRTTERTYQPQHFGDGTRLSIL.